The rows below give T cell receptor beta chains drawn from one sample of a study of OX40 agonist ivuxolimab in advanced cancers. This table comes from immunoSEQ multiplex PCR, and its TCRdb copy is limited to in-frame clones, with some not included. The table shows under 20,000 clones, with 83% occurring only once. Sequencing used CD4+ or CD8+ T cells sorted from blood, obtained in a trial of the OX40 agonist ivuxolimab. Receptors originate from an adult with an advanced solid tumor such as melanoma, head and neck, liver or kidney cancer. CDR3s include the opening cysteine and the closing phenylalanine or tryptophan. Each record gives: D gene, clone size, CDR3 length, V gene, J gene, CDR3 protein, CDR3 DNA. D genes are given only for firm matches. Part of the rows lack a size; the others show once, few, many or a class for expanded clones.

d_call: -
clone_size: -
cdr3_length: 13
v_call: TRBV9
j_call: TRBJ2-3
cdr3_aa: CASSVETLDTQYF
cdr3_nt: TGTGCCAGCAGCGTAGAGACACTCGATACGCAGTATTTT

d_call: -
clone_size: -
cdr3_length: 14
v_call: TRBV4-2
j_call: TRBJ2-7
cdr3_aa: CASSQGLSSYEQYF
cdr3_nt: TGTGCCAGCAGCCAGGGGCTCAGCTCCTACGAGCAGTACTTC

d_call: -
clone_size: -
cdr3_length: 13
v_call: TRBV6-6
j_call: TRBJ2-4
cdr3_aa: CASSYGADGVQYF
cdr3_nt: TGTGCCAGCAGTTACGGGGCCGACGGAGTTCAGTACTTC

d_call: TRBD2
clone_size: once
cdr3_length: 15
v_call: TRBV19
j_call: TRBJ2-1
cdr3_aa: CASSRTSGEYNEQFF
cdr3_nt: TGTGCCAGTAGTAGGACTAGCGGAGAGTACAATGAGCAGTTCTTC

d_call: TRBD2
clone_size: -
cdr3_length: 14
v_call: TRBV4-3
j_call: TRBJ2-7
cdr3_aa: CASSPGLADYEQYF
cdr3_nt: TGCGCCAGCAGCCCTGGACTAGCGGACTACGAGCAGTACTTC

d_call: -
clone_size: -
cdr3_length: 13
v_call: TRBV7-6
j_call: TRBJ2-1
cdr3_aa: CASRVTGAEEQFF
cdr3_nt: TGTGCCAGCAGGGTTACGGGGGCAGAGGAGCAGTTCTTC

d_call: TRBD2
clone_size: -
cdr3_length: 17
v_call: TRBV7-9
j_call: TRBJ2-3
cdr3_aa: CASSLERGTSGRGTQYF
cdr3_nt: TGTGCCAGCAGCCTAGAACGAGGGACTAGCGGGAGAGGTACGCAGTATTTT

d_call: -
clone_size: -
cdr3_length: 16
v_call: TRBV6-5
j_call: TRBJ2-7
cdr3_aa: CASSYGGGASAYEQYF
cdr3_nt: TGTGCCAGCAGTTACGGTGGGGGGGCTAGCGCCTACGAGCAGTACTTC

d_call: -
clone_size: -
cdr3_length: 12
v_call: TRBV12-5
j_call: TRBJ2-1
cdr3_aa: CASGLGQNEQFF
cdr3_nt: TGTGCTAGTGGTTTGGGGCAGAATGAGCAGTTCTTC

d_call: TRBD2
clone_size: -
cdr3_length: 18
v_call: TRBV7-4
j_call: TRBJ2-7
cdr3_aa: CASSLNLAGGRINYEQYF
cdr3_nt: TGTGCCAGCAGCTTAAACCTAGCGGGGGGCCGAATAAACTACGAGCAGTACTTC

d_call: -
clone_size: -
cdr3_length: 14
v_call: TRBV4-2
j_call: TRBJ2-7
cdr3_aa: CASSQSDLSYEQYF
cdr3_nt: TGTGCCAGCAGCCAGTCGGACCTCTCCTACGAGCAGTACTTC

d_call: -
clone_size: once
cdr3_length: 14
v_call: TRBV11-2
j_call: TRBJ2-2
cdr3_aa: CASSSNQATGELFF
cdr3_nt: TGTGCCAGCAGCTCAAACCAGGCCACCGGGGAGCTGTTTTTT

d_call: TRBD1
clone_size: -
cdr3_length: 17
v_call: TRBV11-2
j_call: TRBJ1-2
cdr3_aa: CASSLARGDRVNYGYTF
cdr3_nt: TGTGCCAGCAGCTTAGCCAGAGGGGACAGGGTAAATTATGGCTACACCTTC

d_call: -
clone_size: -
cdr3_length: 13
v_call: TRBV29-1
j_call: TRBJ2-7
cdr3_aa: CSVLTKGRYEQYF
cdr3_nt: TGCAGCGTGCTGACAAAGGGACGTTACGAGCAGTACTTC

d_call: -
clone_size: few
cdr3_length: 16
v_call: TRBV6-5
j_call: TRBJ2-2
cdr3_aa: CASSYRPPSNTGELFF
cdr3_nt: TGTGCCAGCAGTTACCGACCACCCTCGAACACCGGGGAGCTGTTTTTT

d_call: -
clone_size: -
cdr3_length: 11
v_call: TRBV20-1
j_call: TRBJ2-3
cdr3_aa: CSASLMNTQYF
cdr3_nt: TGCAGTGCTTCACTTATGAATACGCAGTATTTT

d_call: -
clone_size: -
cdr3_length: 17
v_call: TRBV7-6
j_call: TRBJ1-3
cdr3_aa: CASSRTQLTDSGNTIYF
cdr3_nt: TGTGCCAGCAGCCGTACCCAATTGACAGACTCTGGAAACACCATATATTTT

d_call: TRBD2
clone_size: -
cdr3_length: 14
v_call: TRBV7-9
j_call: TRBJ2-7
cdr3_aa: CASSLGAGGPQQYF
cdr3_nt: TGTGCCAGCAGCTTGGGAGCGGGAGGGCCGCAGCAGTACTTC

d_call: TRBD2
clone_size: once
cdr3_length: 12
v_call: TRBV30
j_call: TRBJ2-3
cdr3_aa: CSLAGATDTQYF
cdr3_nt: TGTAGCCTAGCGGGAGCCACAGATACGCAGTATTTT

d_call: -
clone_size: -
cdr3_length: 16
v_call: TRBV15
j_call: TRBJ2-7
cdr3_aa: CATSSFGGRAAYEQYF
cdr3_nt: TGTGCCACCAGCAGCTTTGGCGGCAGGGCAGCCTACGAGCAGTACTTC

d_call: -
clone_size: -
cdr3_length: 11
v_call: TRBV20-1
j_call: TRBJ2-7
cdr3_aa: CSARGPDEQYF
cdr3_nt: TGCAGTGCTAGGGGTCCGGACGAGCAGTACTTC

d_call: -
clone_size: -
cdr3_length: 13
v_call: TRBV27
j_call: TRBJ2-7
cdr3_aa: CASSQSGSYEQYF
cdr3_nt: TGTGCCAGCAGTCAGAGCGGCTCCTACGAGCAGTACTTC

d_call: -
clone_size: -
cdr3_length: 17
v_call: TRBV21-1
j_call: TRBJ2-1
cdr3_aa: CASSKSCKSPRYNEQFF
cdr3_nt: TGTGCCAGCAGCAAATCTTGTAAGTCCCCACGATACAATGAGCAGTTCTTC

d_call: TRBD1
clone_size: -
cdr3_length: 11
v_call: TRBV30
j_call: TRBJ1-2
cdr3_aa: CAWKGGRGYTF
cdr3_nt: TGTGCCTGGAAAGGGGGCCGTGGCTACACCTTC

d_call: TRBD1
clone_size: -
cdr3_length: 16
v_call: TRBV4-3
j_call: TRBJ2-7
cdr3_aa: CASSQEWGTGDYEQYF
cdr3_nt: TGCGCCAGCAGCCAAGAGTGGGGGACAGGGGACTACGAGCAGTACTTC

d_call: -
clone_size: medium-sized
cdr3_length: 15
v_call: TRBV6-1
j_call: TRBJ1-1
cdr3_aa: CASSEAAGEGTEAFF
cdr3_nt: TGTGCCAGCAGTGAAGCGGCCGGGGAGGGCACTGAAGCTTTCTTT

d_call: -
clone_size: large
cdr3_length: 14
v_call: TRBV27
j_call: TRBJ1-2
cdr3_aa: CASSGGTDLYGYTF
cdr3_nt: TGTGCCAGCAGTGGTGGGACGGATCTATATGGCTACACCTTC

d_call: TRBD2
clone_size: -
cdr3_length: 17
v_call: TRBV27
j_call: TRBJ2-3
cdr3_aa: CASSPTGTSGPVNTQYF
cdr3_nt: TGTGCCAGCAGTCCAACAGGGACTAGCGGGCCAGTAAATACGCAGTATTTT

d_call: TRBD2
clone_size: -
cdr3_length: 15
v_call: TRBV2
j_call: TRBJ2-3
cdr3_aa: CASSGLAVSTDTQYF
cdr3_nt: TGTGCCAGCAGTGGACTAGCGGTTAGCACAGATACGCAGTATTTT

d_call: -
clone_size: once
cdr3_length: 15
v_call: TRBV30
j_call: TRBJ2-1
cdr3_aa: CAWSVPQLPQNEQFF
cdr3_nt: TGTGCCTGGAGTGTACCACAACTCCCACAGAATGAGCAGTTCTTC

d_call: -
clone_size: -
cdr3_length: 16
v_call: TRBV11-1
j_call: TRBJ2-7
cdr3_aa: CASSFVRTGNPHEQYF
cdr3_nt: TGTGCCAGCAGCTTTGTACGCACAGGGAACCCCCACGAGCAGTACTTC

d_call: TRBD1
clone_size: -
cdr3_length: 16
v_call: TRBV30
j_call: TRBJ1-1
cdr3_aa: CAWSQPQTGGRTEAFF
cdr3_nt: TGTGCCTGGAGTCAACCCCAGACAGGGGGACGCACTGAAGCTTTCTTT

d_call: TRBD1
clone_size: -
cdr3_length: 15
v_call: TRBV19
j_call: TRBJ2-7
cdr3_aa: CASSPGQGAAYEQYF
cdr3_nt: TGTGCCAGTAGTCCTGGACAGGGGGCGGCCTACGAGCAGTACTTC

d_call: -
clone_size: -
cdr3_length: 14
v_call: TRBV28
j_call: TRBJ1-1
cdr3_aa: CASSSPLTRPEAFF
cdr3_nt: TGTGCAAGCAGTTCACCGTTAACAAGGCCTGAAGCTTTCTTT

d_call: -
clone_size: -
cdr3_length: 12
v_call: TRBV25-1
j_call: TRBJ1-4
cdr3_aa: CASSESTEKLFF
cdr3_nt: TGTGCCAGCAGTGAATCGACGGAAAAACTGTTTTTT

d_call: TRBD1
clone_size: -
cdr3_length: 14
v_call: TRBV28
j_call: TRBJ2-5
cdr3_aa: CASSLASGGETQYF
cdr3_nt: TGTGCCAGCAGTTTAGCGTCAGGGGGCGAGACCCAGTACTTC

d_call: -
clone_size: once
cdr3_length: 12
v_call: TRBV4-2
j_call: TRBJ2-7
cdr3_aa: CASSQDRYEQYF
cdr3_nt: TGTGCCAGCAGCCAAGATAGGTACGAGCAGTACTTC

d_call: TRBD1
clone_size: -
cdr3_length: 15
v_call: TRBV28
j_call: TRBJ2-2
cdr3_aa: CASREDRHPAGELFF
cdr3_nt: TGTGCCAGTAGAGAGGACAGGCACCCGGCCGGGGAGCTGTTTTTT

d_call: TRBD2
clone_size: -
cdr3_length: 13
v_call: TRBV27
j_call: TRBJ2-1
cdr3_aa: CASSGLAGGEQFF
cdr3_nt: TGTGCCAGCAGTGGACTAGCGGGGGGTGAGCAGTTCTTC

d_call: -
clone_size: -
cdr3_length: 13
v_call: TRBV29-1
j_call: TRBJ1-4
cdr3_aa: CSVGQTSGEKLSF
cdr3_nt: TGCAGCGTTGGGCAGACGAGCGGTGAAAAACTGTCTTTT

d_call: TRBD2
clone_size: -
cdr3_length: 15
v_call: TRBV27
j_call: TRBJ2-3
cdr3_aa: CASSLSLAGADTQYF
cdr3_nt: TGTGCCAGCAGTTTATCCCTTGCGGGAGCTGATACGCAGTATTTT

d_call: TRBD2
clone_size: once
cdr3_length: 17
v_call: TRBV9
j_call: TRBJ2-3
cdr3_aa: CASSATDSGRAPDTQYF
cdr3_nt: TGTGCCAGCAGCGCCACCGATAGCGGGAGGGCCCCAGATACGCAGTATTTT

d_call: TRBD2
clone_size: few
cdr3_length: 14
v_call: TRBV27
j_call: TRBJ2-1
cdr3_aa: CASSASGAYNEQFF
cdr3_nt: TGTGCCAGCAGTGCCAGCGGGGCCTACAATGAGCAGTTCTTC

d_call: TRBD2
clone_size: -
cdr3_length: 16
v_call: TRBV18
j_call: TRBJ2-3
cdr3_aa: CASSPPVAGGKDTQYF
cdr3_nt: TGTGCCAGCTCACCACCGGTAGCGGGGGGGAAAGATACGCAGTATTTT

d_call: -
clone_size: -
cdr3_length: 15
v_call: TRBV6-5
j_call: TRBJ2-7
cdr3_aa: CASRHPRGGLYEQYF
cdr3_nt: TGTGCCAGCAGACATCCCAGGGGAGGTCTCTACGAGCAGTACTTC

d_call: -
clone_size: -
cdr3_length: 15
v_call: TRBV2
j_call: TRBJ1-1
cdr3_aa: CASSELQGGGTEAFF
cdr3_nt: TGTGCCAGCAGTGAATTACAGGGTGGGGGCACTGAAGCTTTCTTT

d_call: -
clone_size: -
cdr3_length: 12
v_call: TRBV28
j_call: TRBJ1-1
cdr3_aa: CASSAGVGEAFF
cdr3_nt: TGTGCCAGCAGTGCGGGGGTCGGTGAAGCTTTCTTT

d_call: -
clone_size: -
cdr3_length: 13
v_call: TRBV29-1
j_call: TRBJ1-2
cdr3_aa: CSVGGGDNYGYTF
cdr3_nt: TGCAGCGTTGGGGGGGGAGATAACTATGGCTACACCTTC

d_call: -
clone_size: -
cdr3_length: 13
v_call: TRBV4-1
j_call: TRBJ1-1
cdr3_aa: CASSQGVNTEAFF
cdr3_nt: TGCGCCAGCTCCCAAGGGGTGAACACTGAAGCTTTCTTT

d_call: -
clone_size: -
cdr3_length: 17
v_call: TRBV4-2
j_call: TRBJ2-7
cdr3_aa: CASSQDRMARASYEQYF
cdr3_nt: TGTGCCAGCAGCCAAGATCGCATGGCTCGAGCCTCCTACGAGCAGTACTTC

d_call: -
clone_size: -
cdr3_length: 14
v_call: TRBV7-6
j_call: TRBJ2-7
cdr3_aa: CASSLALSGYEQYF
cdr3_nt: TGTGCCAGCAGCTTAGCGCTCAGCGGATACGAGCAGTACTTC

d_call: -
clone_size: -
cdr3_length: 17
v_call: TRBV28
j_call: TRBJ1-6
cdr3_aa: CASSTILPRDRYMALHF
cdr3_nt: TGTGCCAGCAGTACCATTCTTCCTCGAGACAGATATATGGCCCTCCACTTT

d_call: -
clone_size: -
cdr3_length: 11
v_call: TRBV29-1
j_call: TRBJ2-7
cdr3_aa: CSVADSYEQYF
cdr3_nt: TGCAGCGTTGCTGATTCCTACGAGCAGTACTTC

d_call: TRBD2
clone_size: -
cdr3_length: 16
v_call: TRBV7-2
j_call: TRBJ2-7
cdr3_aa: CASRFTSGGGSYEQYF
cdr3_nt: TGTGCCAGCAGATTCACTAGCGGAGGGGGCTCCTACGAGCAGTACTTC

d_call: TRBD1
clone_size: -
cdr3_length: 14
v_call: TRBV29-1
j_call: TRBJ2-1
cdr3_aa: CSVLDREHYNEQFF
cdr3_nt: TGCAGCGTTCTTGACAGGGAACACTACAATGAGCAGTTCTTC

d_call: -
clone_size: -
cdr3_length: 16
v_call: TRBV4-1
j_call: TRBJ2-7
cdr3_aa: CASSGTPEGDSYEQYF
cdr3_nt: TGCGCCAGCAGCGGGACTCCCGAAGGCGATTCCTACGAGCAGTACTTC

d_call: -
clone_size: -
cdr3_length: 16
v_call: TRBV6-1
j_call: TRBJ2-6
cdr3_aa: CASSEFGISGANVLTF
cdr3_nt: TGTGCCAGCAGTGAATTTGGGATCTCTGGGGCCAACGTCCTGACTTTC

d_call: TRBD2
clone_size: -
cdr3_length: 16
v_call: TRBV7-7
j_call: TRBJ2-2
cdr3_aa: CASSPRLAPNTGELFF
cdr3_nt: TGTGCTAGCAGCCCTAGACTAGCCCCGAACACCGGGGAGCTGTTTTTT